This is a list of T cell receptor beta chains from one sample in a study of blood T cells in healthy people across ages. TCRdb processed the 5' RACE reads anew with MiXCR; each CDR3 protein has one entry. The data show some 1,500,000 distinct CDR3 sequences, with 42% seen just once and around 4% held by the top ten. The sequenced sample consisted of blood. The source is a young woman in good health. CDR3s include the opening cysteine and the closing phenylalanine or tryptophan. Fields, in order: J gene, clone size, D gene, CDR3 length, V gene, CDR3 DNA, CDR3 protein. A D gene is named only where the DNA matches it firmly. Clone size is shown for a subset of rows, as once, few, many or a class of expanded clone.

TRBJ1-2 | . | TRBD1 | 16 | TRBV4-3 | TGCGCCAGCAGCCAAGATTTATCCAGGGGGCACTATGGCTACACCTTC | CASSQDLSRGHYGYTF
TRBJ2-7 | . | . | 14 | TRBV3-1 | TGTGCCAGCAGCCGTAGCCCCGGGCCCTACGAGCAGTACTTC | CASSRSPGPYEQYF
TRBJ2-7 | few | . | 14 | TRBV12-3/TRBV12-4 | TGTGCCAGCAGTTCCGGACGGGAAGGGTACGAGCAGTACTTC | CASSSGREGYEQYF
TRBJ2-5 | . | TRBD1 | 16 | TRBV4-1 | TGCGCCAGCAGCCAAGGAGCGAGACAGGGGTTTGGTGAGCAGTACTTC | CASSQGARQGFGEQYF
TRBJ1-1 | few | . | 13 | TRBV27 | TGTGCCAGCAGTTTATCGGAGTACACTGAAGCTTTCTTT | CASSLSEYTEAFF
TRBJ1-5 | few | TRBD1 | 15 | TRBV20-1 | TGCAGTGCTAGGGAAGACAGGGGGCGGAATCAGCCCCAGCATTTT | CSAREDRGRNQPQHF
TRBJ2-3 | few | TRBD2 | 11 | TRBV30 | TGTGCCTGCGGGAGGGCCTATACGCAGTATTTT | CACGRAYTQYF
TRBJ2-7 | . | TRBD2 | 15 | TRBV20-1 | TGCAGTGCCAAGGGTGGGACTAGCGGCTACAATGAGCAGTACTTC | CSAKGGTSGYNEQYF
TRBJ2-5 | . | . | 13 | TRBV7-2 | TGTGCCAGCAGTTTAACTAGGAAAGAGACCCAGTACTTC | CASSLTRKETQYF
TRBJ2-7 | . | TRBD1 | 16 | TRBV6-6 | TGTGCCAGCAGTTACGGGCCCGGGACAGGGGCCTACGAGCAGTACTTC | CASSYGPGTGAYEQYF
TRBJ2-7 | . | . | 13 | TRBV18 | TGTGCCAGCTCACCACTGGAAGGAGACGAGCAGTACTTC | CASSPLEGDEQYF
TRBJ1-2 | many | . | 13 | TRBV2 | TGTGCCAGCAGTGAGCAGGGCGACTATGGCTACACCTTC | CASSEQGDYGYTF
TRBJ2-3 | many | . | 15 | TRBV20-1 | TGCAGTGCGCCCCGCTTGGGGGGAGACACAGATACGCAGTATTTT | CSAPRLGGDTDTQYF
TRBJ2-7 | few | . | 12 | TRBV7-2 | TGTGCCAGCAGCTTTATTGGCTCCGAGCAGTACTTC | CASSFIGSEQYF
TRBJ2-5 | . | . | 13 | TRBV10-2 | TGCGCCAGCAACAAGCTAGCATATAATGAGCAGTACTTC | CASNKLAYNEQYF
TRBJ1-2 | few | . | 15 | TRBV7-8 | TGTGCCAGCAGCCGACTAGACGGAACCCTCGGTGGCTACACCTTC | CASSRLDGTLGGYTF
TRBJ2-3 | many | . | 11 | TRBV27 | TGTGCCAGCAGTTTTTTCGATACGCAGTATTTT | CASSFFDTQYF
TRBJ2-7 | few | TRBD2 | 16 | TRBV6-6 | TGTGCCAGCAATCCTGCTCGCTTAGCGGGAGTAGGCGAGCAGTACTTC | CASNPARLAGVGEQYF
TRBJ1-1 | . | TRBD1 | 14 | TRBV19 | TGTGCCAGTACTCTACAGGGGTTCGGCACTGGAGCTTTCTTT | CASTLQGFGTGAFF
TRBJ2-3 | . | . | 14 | TRBV24-1 | TGTGCCACCAGTGATTTGAAGGGCTCAGATACGCAGTATTTT | CATSDLKGSDTQYF
TRBJ2-7 | few | TRBD1 | 15 | TRBV4-1 | TGCGCCAGCAGCCAAGATGAGGACAGGGACTACGAGCAGTACTTC | CASSQDEDRDYEQYF
TRBJ2-3 | few | TRBD1 | 17 | TRBV27 | TGTGCCAGCAGCAGCGACAGGGGTATTGGGACCACAGATACGCAGTATTTT | CASSSDRGIGTTDTQYF
TRBJ1-2 | . | . | 13 | TRBV12-3/TRBV12-4 | TGTGCCAGCAGTTCCGAAAGAAACTATGGCTACACCTTC | CASSSERNYGYTF
TRBJ2-7 | few | . | 13 | TRBV19 | TGTGCCAGTAGCGGAACTATAGGGCTCGAGCAGTACTTC | CASSGTIGLEQYF
TRBJ1-6 | few | . | 18 | TRBV7-8 | TGTGCCAGCAGCTTAGAGGCCGGAGGACGGGGTGGGAGCTCACCCCTCCACTTT | CASSLEAGGRGGSSPLHF
TRBJ2-7 | few | . | 13 | TRBV7-2 | TGTGCCAGCAGCTTAGCGGGCGATACGGAGCAGTACTTC | CASSLAGDTEQYF